This T cell receptor (beta chain) was captured by sequencing in a study of CD8 T cells in Susac syndrome. General study points: An acknowledgment was made by the study that its TCR sequencing and HLA analysis involved relatively few individuals.

The study sequenced TCR beta in blood CD8+ and CD4+ T cells. The control group consisted of healthy donors matched for age and sex. Negative isolation was applied to CD8+ and CD4+ T cells, and FACS enrichment was applied to TEMRA cells. This CDR3 is built from 14 residues. Germline V gene lookup returns CDR1 LGHNA and CDR2 YNFKEQ. Trimming cost V 0 bases and J 5 bases, with 9 bases left between them. RNA totalling about 0.5 to 1 ug underwent reverse transcription with random hexamers. MiXCR, applied by TCRdb to the immunoSEQ multiplex PCR reads, yields one record per CDR3 protein. The sample lists 180,000 or so distinct CDR3 sequences, approximately 96% occurring once. With regard to this clonotype: Its antigen is not identified.

The clonotype originates from a human donor in good health. The specimen was CD4+ T cells from PBMCs. The chain is built from TRBV4-2 and TRBJ2-3, with TRBD2 as a possible D gene (5 bases). The CDR3 protein is CASSQDEGRDTQYF. In nucleotides, the CDR3 is TGTGCCAGCAGCCAAGACGAGGGAAGAGATACGCAGTATTTT.